Below are 30 T cell receptor beta chains sequenced from a single sample in a study of OX40 agonist ivuxolimab in advanced cancers. The table came from immunoSEQ multiplex PCR; TCRdb's copy has only in-frame clones and leaves some out. The repertoire holds 65,000 to 90,000 clones, with 75% to 95% as singletons. This specimen was CD4+ or CD8+ T cells sorted from blood, taken in a trial of the OX40 agonist ivuxolimab. Receptors originate from an adult with an advanced solid tumor such as melanoma, head and neck, liver or kidney cancer.

As DNA, the CDR3 is TGCGCCAGCAGCTTGGCCGGAGGGGGCCTATCTTGGGATGGCTACACCTTC. Residues: CASSLAGGGLSWDGYTF. The chain is built from TRBV5-1 and TRBJ1-2, with TRBD1 identical over 7 bases. V gave up 0 bases and J gave up 6 bases; unmatched junction bases: 14. Germline V gene sequence: CDR1 SGHRS, CDR2 YFSETQ. The CDR3 spans 17 residues. The variable domain in full, with the rest retrieved from reference TRBV5-1 and TRBJ1-2, is KAGVTQTPRYLIKTRGQQVTLSCSPISGHRSVSWYQQTPGQGLQFLFEYFSETQRNKGNFPGRFSGRQFSNSRSEMNVSTLELGDSALYLCASSLAGGGLSWDGYTFGSGTRLTVV.

This chain links TRBV4-3 with TRBJ1-2; 8 bases are a match to TRBD1. Germline V gene data show CDR1 as LGHNA and CDR2 as YSLEER. This CDR3 region has 16 residues. V gave up 0 bases and J gave up 8 bases; unmatched junction bases: 11. In DNA form, the CDR3 reads TGCGCCAGCAGCCAAGAGCTGTGGCAGGGACAGGAAGGCTACACCTTC. This sequence encodes CASSQELWQGQEGYTF.

The chain employs TRBV9 and TRBJ2-3; D call uncertain. V dropped 1 base and J dropped 4 bases, with 13 bases sitting between them. The CDR3 contains 15 residues. Germline values: CDR1 SGDLS, CDR2 YYNGEE. CDR3: CASSVRSMRADTQYF. The CDR3 DNA is TGTGCCAGCAGCGTAAGATCGATGCGCGCAGATACGCAGTATTTT.

The V and J genes are TRBV9 and TRBJ2-1; no definite D call. The CDR3 sequence is 14 residues long. CDR1 is SGDLS, CDR2 YYNGEE, per germline. The germline V and J ends were trimmed by 4 bases and 9 bases, with 17 bases remaining between them. This CDR3 reads CASSLLQRMTEQFF. The CDR3, as DNA: TGTGCCAGCAGCTTACTACAGAGAATGACTGAGCAGTTCTTC.

This chain uses TRBV5-4 with TRBJ1-1; perhaps TRBD1 as D (5 bases). Germline assignment: CDR1 SGHNT and CDR2 YYREEE (reference sequence). CDR3 length equals 13 residues. Trimming removed 0 bases at V and 4 bases at J, with 7 bases between. The CDR3 nucleotides are TGTGCCAGCAGCTTGGGGGGGGGCACTGAAGCTTTCTTT. Encoded protein: CASSLGGGTEAFF.

This sequence joins TRBV28 and TRBJ2-5; a possible D gene is TRBD2 (6 bases). The DNA end is more similar to TRBJ2-7, so the J call may be wrong. CDR3 length equals 15 residues. The germline CDR1 and CDR2 sequences are MDHEN and SYDVKM. CDR3 sequence reads: CASNDAGFSSYEQYF. The CDR3 DNA follows: TGTGCCAGCAACGACGCGGGGTTTAGCTCCTACGAGCAGTACTTC.

V is TRBV30 and J is TRBJ1-5; no clear D. CDR3 length: 11 amino acids. Trimming took off 5 bases at V and 1 base at J, with 3 bases between the two ends. Germline V gene lookup returns CDR1 GTSNPN and CDR2 SVGIG (reference sequence). The CDR3 sequence is CAWGSNQPQHF. CDR3 DNA: TGTGCCTGGGGGAGCAATCAGCCCCAGCATTTT.

DNA for the CDR3: TGCAGTGCGAGAAGTAATGAGCAGTTCTTC. Encoded protein: CSARSNEQFF. This chain connects TRBV20-1 to TRBJ2-1, with D unclear. V lost 6 bases, J lost 7 bases, and 7 bases lay in between. There are 10 residues in the CDR3. CDR1 is DFQATT and CDR2 is SNEGSKA in the germline V gene (reference sequence).

This clone occurred once. The chain is built from TRBV5-1 and TRBJ2-1; 11 nucleotides match TRBD2. Per germline, CDR1 SGHRS and CDR2 YFSETQ. Trimming cost V 0 bases and J 2 bases; bases outside gene matches: 10. The CDR3 is 19 residues long. CDR3 in DNA: TGCGCCAGCAGCTTGGAGGTAGCGGGAGGGCCGCTGACCTACAATGAGCAGTTCTTC. This translates into CASSLEVAGGPLTYNEQFF.

This clone was detected only once. This chain joins TRBV30 and TRBJ2-5, with a possible D match to TRBD1 (6 bases). This CDR3 has 14 residues. Germline V gene data show CDR1 as GTSNPN and CDR2 as SVGIG (reference sequence). Trimming took off 2 bases at V and 2 bases at J, with 12 bases between the two ends. The CDR3 DNA is TGTGCCTGGAGTAACAGGGTTGGGCAAGAGACCCAGTACTTC. It specifies CAWSNRVGQETQYF.

V and J are TRBV6-5 and TRBJ1-5; D is perhaps TRBD1 (6 bases). The CDR3 has 14 amino acids. Germline V lookup: CDR1 MNHEY, CDR2 SVGAGI. Trimming left V 10 bases short and J 8 bases short, with 21 bases between. This chain's CDR3 is CATRPGASGEPQHF. CDR3 nucleotide sequence: TGTGCCACCCGCCCGGGGGCAAGTGGAGAGCCCCAGCATTTT.

The chain combines TRBV7-8 with TRBJ2-3; 8 nucleotides line up with TRBD2. This CDR3 contains 17 residues. The germline gives CDR1 SGHVS, CDR2 FQNEAQ. V trimming: 1 base; J trimming: 2 bases; junction bases outside the gene matches: 8. CDR3 region: CASSLGDSGTPTDTQYF. CDR3 DNA: TGTGCCAGCAGCTTAGGGGATAGCGGGACCCCCACAGATACGCAGTATTTT.

This clone has only a few counts. Other DNA variants within this sample encode the same CDR3. The J gene is TRBJ2-3, the V gene TRBV9; D not certain. The CDR3 runs 12 residues. Trimming took 3 bases from V and 0 from J, leaving 2 bases between them. Germline CDR1 reads SGDLS; CDR2 reads YYNGEE. CDR3 in DNA: TGTGCCAGCAGCGCTAGCACAGATACGCAGTATTTT. Encoded protein: CASSASTDTQYF.

This rearrangement joins TRBV9 to TRBJ2-7; no definite D call. The V gene's germline CDR1 is SGDLS and CDR2 YYNGEE. V shed 4 bases and J shed 1 base, with 9 bases lying between them. This CDR3 contains 13 residues. The CDR3 loop reads CASSPVGSYEQYF. The CDR3 DNA reads as TGTGCCAGCAGCCCCGTAGGGTCCTACGAGCAGTACTTC.

The chain uses TRBV9 and TRBJ1-1; 7 bases match TRBD1. The length of the CDR3 is 12 residues. The V gene end was trimmed by 5 bases and the J gene end by 8 bases; junction bases not matched to a gene: 6. Germline V gene lookup returns CDR1 SGDLS and CDR2 YYNGEE. CDR3 DNA sequence: TGTGCCAGCAGATACCCGGGACAGGAAGCTTTCTTT. This sequence encodes CASRYPGQEAFF.

V usage is TRBV19 and J usage is TRBJ2-1; maybe TRBD2 (6 bases). The germline V and J ends were trimmed by 6 bases and 5 bases, with 17 bases remaining between them. Per germline, CDR1 LNHDA and CDR2 SQIVND (reference sequence). The CDR3 has 15 residues. CDR3 coding DNA: TGTGCCAGTAGGAAAGTAGCGGCCCTCAACAATGAGCAGTTCTTC. Its protein is CASRKVAALNNEQFF.

The chain combines TRBV7-9 with TRBJ1-2, with D possibly being TRBD1 (6 bases). V gave up 5 bases and J gave up 5 bases, with 9 bases separating them. The CDR3 runs to 12 residues. Germline V gene sequence: CDR1 SEHNR, CDR2 FQNEAQ (reference sequence). DNA for the CDR3: TGTGCCAGCAGCCTGGACAGATATGGCTACACCTTC. As protein: CASSLDRYGYTF.

The chain uses TRBV4-3 and TRBJ2-1; 10 nucleotides line up with TRBD2. The germline V gene encodes CDR1 LGHNA and CDR2 YSLEER. CDR3 length: 15 residues. V was pared by 4 bases and J by 8 bases, with 8 bases of the junction left unmatched. DNA for the CDR3: TGCGCCAGCAGCCCTTCTAGCGGGAGTACGGATGAGCAGTTCTTC. Protein: CASSPSSGSTDEQFF.

The chain uses TRBV4-3 and TRBJ1-1; 9 bases are shared with TRBD1. The CDR3 has 18 residues. Germline CDR1 is LGHNA and CDR2 is YSLEER. Unmatched junction bases numbered 9, after V lost 0 bases and J lost 1 base. The CDR3 protein is CASSQDGQGIEGNTEAFF. The DNA for the CDR3 is TGCGCCAGCAGCCAAGACGGACAGGGGATAGAGGGGAACACTGAAGCTTTCTTT.

The table lists this clone with a few counts. The CDR3 sequence is CASSFGSPLHF. CDR3 coding DNA: TGTGCCAGCAGTTTCGGGTCACCCCTCCACTTT. This chain connects TRBV28 to TRBJ1-6; D is undetermined. The CDR3 runs to 11 residues. The V gene's germline CDR1 is MDHEN and CDR2 SYDVKM. Trimming took 3 bases from V and 10 from J, leaving 4 bases between them.

In DNA form, the CDR3 reads TGTGCCAGCAGCCCCGGGGGCCTCCCCACGCAGTATTTT. As protein: CASSPGGLPTQYF. The chain carries TRBV7-9 and TRBJ2-3, with D perhaps given as TRBD1 or TRBD2 (6 bases each). The CDR3 has 13 amino acids. V dropped 5 bases and J dropped 9 bases, with 15 bases sitting between them. Germline V gene lookup returns CDR1 SEHNR and CDR2 FQNEAQ (reference sequence).

The chain uses TRBV6-1 and TRBJ2-7, with 7 bases lining up with TRBD1. The trim removed 3 bases at V and 3 bases at J, leaving 8 bases unmatched. Per germline, CDR1 MNHNS and CDR2 SASEGT. This CDR3 spans 15 amino acids. The chain's CDR3 is CASSDPPNRGYEQYF. DNA for the CDR3: TGTGCCAGCAGTGACCCCCCGAACAGGGGCTACGAGCAGTACTTC.

The chain carries TRBV28 and TRBJ2-7; possible D gene TRBD2, 5 bases. The CDR3 totals 14 residues. The ends were cut back, 3 bases at V and 1 base at J, with 10 bases in the middle. Germline CDR1 is MDHEN and CDR2 is SYDVKM. CDR3 residues: CASSFEGTSYEQYV. CDR3 sequence (DNA): TGTGCCAGCAGTTTCGAGGGAACTTCCTACGAGCAGTACGTC.

A remark on this clone: This sample includes further DNA sequences coding for the same CDR3. The CDR3 is CASRQDREWETQYF. CDR3 nucleotide sequence: TGTGCCAGCAGGCAGGACAGGGAATGGGAAACCCAGTACTTC. The rearrangement links TRBV28 to TRBJ2-5; TRBD1 agrees at 8 bases. Per germline, CDR1 MDHEN and CDR2 SYDVKM. The CDR3 is made up of 14 amino acids. V lost 6 bases and J lost 8; bases outside the gene matches: 11. Combining the CDR3 with reference TRBV28 and TRBJ2-5 gives the whole variable domain DVKVTQSSRYLVKRTGEKVFLECVQDMDHENMFWYRQDPGLGLRLIYFSYDVKMKEKGDIPEGYSVSREKKERFSLILESASTNQTSMYLCASRQDREWETQYFGPGTRLLVL.

CDR3 nucleotide sequence: TGTGCCAGCAGCTTAACCCGGTCAGATACCAAAAACATTCAGTACTTC. Its translation is CASSLTRSDTKNIQYF. The V and J genes are TRBV7-9 and TRBJ2-4; D gene ambiguous. The V and J ends lost 2 bases and 2 bases respectively, with 13 bases between them. The CDR3 contains 16 residues. The germline CDR1 and CDR2 sequences are SEHNR and FQNEAQ (reference sequence).

The J gene is TRBJ2-1, the V gene TRBV15; the match to TRBD2 covers 16 bases. V was pared by 3 bases and J by 8 bases, with 4 bases of the junction left unmatched. CDR1 LNHNV and CDR2 YYDKDF come from the germline V gene (reference sequence). This CDR3 has 16 residues. CDR3 residues: CATSRGLAGGRYEQFF. In DNA form, the CDR3 reads TGTGCCACCAGCAGGGGACTAGCGGGAGGGAGGTATGAGCAGTTCTTC.

This sequence joins TRBV30 and TRBJ2-3; 9 bases line up with TRBD2. Germline assignment: CDR1 GTSNPN and CDR2 SVGIG (reference sequence). After removal of 2 bases from V and 0 bases from J, the junction contained 9 bases not matched to a gene. The length of the CDR3 is 17 residues. The DNA for the CDR3 is TGTGCCTGGAGTCGGGCGGGAGGGCCGACTAGCACAGATACGCAGTATTTT. This sequence encodes CAWSRAGGPTSTDTQYF.

This clone was recorded only once. This chain connects TRBV6-5 to TRBJ1-5, with 7 bases fitting TRBD1. J gave up 3 bases and V 5 bases, and 4 bases lay outside the gene matches. CDR3 length: 14 amino acids. Per germline, CDR1 MNHEY and CDR2 SVGAGI. CDR3 sequence reads: CASSQGDANQPQHF. CDR3 DNA sequence: TGTGCCAGCAGTCAGGGGGACGCCAATCAGCCCCAGCATTTT.

V gene TRBV7-9 combines with J gene TRBJ2-1; D ambiguous. The CDR3 runs 12 residues. Germline V gene data show CDR1 as SEHNR and CDR2 as FQNEAQ (reference sequence). Trimming removed 1 base at V and 6 bases at J, with 4 bases between. CDR3 in amino acids: CASSLVTNEQFF. The CDR3 coding sequence is TGTGCCAGCAGCTTAGTAACCAATGAGCAGTTCTTC.

The V and J genes are TRBV27 and TRBJ2-7, with a possible D match to TRBD1 (5 bases). The CDR3 runs to 14 residues. With 1 base removed from V and 6 bases from J, the gap between germline ends came to 13 bases. Germline CDR1 is MNHEY and CDR2 is SMNVEV (reference sequence). Here the CDR3 reads CASSLCPTVGEQYV. The CDR3 DNA reads TGTGCCAGCAGTTTATGCCCGACAGTAGGCGAGCAGTACGTC.